The 9 T cell receptor beta chains presented below share a single source sample, sequenced in a study of OX40 agonist ivuxolimab in advanced cancers. Repertoires were generated with immunoSEQ multiplex PCR, while TCRdb's copy carries only in-frame clones and drops some. In the table there are 48,000 or so clones, around 84% of which are singletons. The material sequenced was CD4+ or CD8+ T cells sorted from blood, taken in a trial of the OX40 agonist ivuxolimab. Every receptor here comes from an adult with an advanced solid tumor such as melanoma, head and neck, liver or kidney cancer.

This chain joins TRBV9 and TRBJ2-4; a possible D gene is TRBD2 (6 bases). Trimming left V 6 bases short and J 0 bases short, with 19 bases between. The germline gives CDR1 SGDLS, CDR2 YYNGEE. The CDR3 loop spans 17 amino acids. The CDR3 nucleotides read TGTGCCAGCACAGGGAGCCTAGCGAGAATAGCCAAAAACATTCAGTACTTC. Translation: CASTGSLARIAKNIQYF. The whole variable domain, filled in from reference TRBV9 and TRBJ2-4, reads DSGVTQTPKHLITATGQRVTLRCSPRSGDLSVYWYQQSLDQGLQFLIQYYNGEERAKGNILERFSAQQFPDLHSELNLSSLELGDSALYFCASTGSLARIAKNIQYFGAGTRLSVL.

J is TRBJ1-3 and V is TRBV29-1; D is unresolved. The length of the CDR3 is 13 residues. CDR1 is SQVTM, CDR2 ANQGSEA, per germline. Trimming took off 4 bases at V and 0 bases at J, with 7 bases between the two ends. The CDR3 here is CSVATSSGNTIYF. CDR3 in DNA: TGCAGCGTTGCTACGAGCTCTGGAAACACCATATATTTT.

The genes are TRBV6-5 and TRBJ2-1; tentatively, D is TRBD2 (7 bases). Germline V gene lookup returns CDR1 MNHEY and CDR2 SVGAGI. The CDR3 has 15 amino acids. V lost 5 bases and J lost 8, with 19 bases in between. CDR3 sequence reads: CASSPPNTGRDEQFF. The CDR3 DNA follows: TGTGCCAGCAGTCCACCCAATACAGGGAGGGATGAGCAGTTCTTC.

The chain joins TRBV5-1 to TRBJ2-3; possibly TRBD1 for D (6 bases). This CDR3 has 15 residues. CDR1 and CDR2 from the germline V gene are SGHRS and YFSETQ. V dropped 2 bases and J dropped 2 bases, with 12 bases sitting between them. CDR3 region: CASSLGTRATDTQYF. Here the CDR3 DNA reads TGCGCCAGCAGCTTAGGGACACGCGCCACAGATACGCAGTATTTT.

J is TRBJ2-5 and V is TRBV6-6, with 7 bases identical to TRBD2. Germline V gene lookup returns CDR1 MNHNY and CDR2 SVGAGI (reference sequence). V was clipped by 5 bases and J by 1 base; unmatched bases: 7. The CDR3 length is 15 residues. The CDR3 is CASSLRTGGQETQYF. In DNA form, the CDR3 reads TGTGCCAGCAGTCTAAGGACGGGGGGCCAAGAGACCCAGTACTTC.

The chain has TRBV9 and TRBJ2-1; D call uncertain. Germline loops: CDR1 SGDLS, CDR2 YYNGEE. This CDR3 has 11 residues. V was pared by 0 bases and J by 7 bases, with 2 bases between. In DNA, the CDR3 is TGTGCCAGCAGCGTAGAAAATGAGCAGTTCTTC. Translating gives CASSVENEQFF.

The chain couples TRBV7-2 to TRBJ1-6, with D possibly TRBD1 on 5 matching bases. CDR3 length: 14 amino acids. CDR1 and CDR2 from the germline V gene are SGHTA and FQGNSA. Trimming removed 3 bases from V and 5 bases from J, with 8 bases in between. In DNA, the CDR3 is TGTGCCAGCAGCTTCGGGGGAAATAATTCACCCCTCCACTTT. Translation: CASSFGGNNSPLHF.

The chain carries TRBV18 and TRBJ2-1; 9 nucleotides agree with TRBD1. This CDR3 has 14 amino acids. Trimming removed 7 bases from V and 6 bases from J; junction bases left unmatched: 7. Germline-derived CDR1 and CDR2 are KGHSH and LQKENI. The DNA of the CDR3 is TGTGCCAGCTTAGAACAGGGGGCCGTCAATGAGCAGTTCTTC. Translation gives CASLEQGAVNEQFF.

The genes are TRBV4-2 and TRBJ2-1; D gene ambiguous. Trimming removed 0 bases at V and 2 bases at J, with 8 bases between. Germline V gene data show CDR1 as LGHNA and CDR2 as YNFKEQ. This CDR3 spans 15 amino acids. The CDR3 is CASSQEVSTYNEQFF. In nucleotides, the CDR3 is TGTGCCAGCAGCCAAGAGGTGTCCACCTACAATGAGCAGTTCTTC.